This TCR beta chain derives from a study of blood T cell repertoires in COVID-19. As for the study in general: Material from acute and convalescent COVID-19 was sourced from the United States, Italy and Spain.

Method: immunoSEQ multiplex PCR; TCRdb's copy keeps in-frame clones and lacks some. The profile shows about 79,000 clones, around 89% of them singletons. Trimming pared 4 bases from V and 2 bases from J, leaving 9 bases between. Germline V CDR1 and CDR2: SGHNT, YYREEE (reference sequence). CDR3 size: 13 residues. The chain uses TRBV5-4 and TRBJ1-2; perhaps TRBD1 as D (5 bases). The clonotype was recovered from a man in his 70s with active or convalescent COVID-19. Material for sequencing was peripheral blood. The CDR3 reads CASSRDRNYGYTF. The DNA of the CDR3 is TGTGCCAGCAGCCGAGACAGAAACTATGGCTACACCTTC.